Below, 30 T cell receptor beta chains from the same sample are listed, as sequenced in a study of spatial heterogeneity in lung cancer. TCRdb fed the 5' RACE reads into MiXCR, producing one record per CDR3 protein. The sample records roughly 39,000 distinct CDR3 sequences, roughly 8% being singletons. Time point denoted: sample taken at primary tumor resection. Whole RNA, which was extracted from tumor, nontumor lung tissue or frozen PBMC, was sequenced without any cell sorting. Material: PBMCs, obtained at surgery. The receptor set was obtained from a male donor with early-stage non-small cell lung cancer.

This clonotype was detected many times. The chain joins TRBV4-3 to TRBJ2-5; 10 bases agree with TRBD2. V was clipped by 0 bases and J by 2 bases; unmatched bases: 6. Germline V gives CDR1 LGHNA, CDR2 YSLEER. This CDR3 comprises 17 residues. CDR3 coding DNA: TGCGCCAGCAGCCAAGATTCGCTAGCGGGAGTACAAGAGACCCAGTACTTC. Its protein product is CASSQDSLAGVQETQYF.

This clonotype was counted many times. The J gene is TRBJ1-5, the V gene TRBV20-1; D possibly corresponds to TRBD1 (6 bases). Trimming pared 8 bases from V and 4 bases from J, leaving 18 bases between. There are 14 residues in the CDR3. Per germline, CDR1 DFQATT and CDR2 SNEGSKA (reference sequence). CDR3 sequence reads: CSTGTGIPNQPQHF. In DNA, the CDR3 is TGCAGTACAGGGACGGGGATTCCAAATCAGCCCCAGCATTTT.

Many counts were recorded for this clonotype. J is TRBJ1-2 and V is TRBV6-1; 7 bases fit TRBD1. The germline V gene has CDR1 MNHNS and CDR2 SASEGT. This CDR3 contains 15 residues. With 8 bases clipped from V and 7 bases from J, the junction kept 16 bases outside the gene matches. The CDR3 DNA follows: TGTGCCAGCGAAACGGGACAGATGACTTTCGGTGGCTACACCTTC. Protein: CASETGQMTFGGYTF.

This clonotype came up many times. The chain combines TRBV20-1 with TRBJ1-2; D is uncertain. Germline CDR1 is DFQATT and CDR2 is SNEGSKA (reference sequence). Between the trimmed V and J ends, which lost 1 base and 5 bases, there was a span of 17 bases. This CDR3 comprises 15 residues. The CDR3 loop is CSARATDGHLYGYTF. The CDR3 DNA is TGCAGTGCTAGAGCGACCGACGGGCACCTATATGGCTACACCTTC.

There are many counts of this clonotype. V is TRBV20-1 and J is TRBJ2-3; D is unclear. This CDR3 is built from 12 residues. V lost 3 bases and J 1 base, leaving 5 bases between the germline ends. Germline lookup yields CDR1 DFQATT and CDR2 SNEGSKA (reference sequence). CDR3 nucleotide sequence: TGCAGTGCTAGCCCGGGCACAGATACGCAGTATTTT. Its protein is CSASPGTDTQYF.

Ten or more counts support this clonotype. This CDR3 reads CASRPGHSQGPQHF. As DNA, the CDR3 is TGTGCCAGCAGACCAGGACATTCCCAGGGGCCCCAGCATTTT. The V gene is TRBV12-3 or TRBV12-4, the J gene TRBJ1-5, with D possibly matching TRBD1 (5 bases). The V end was cut by 6 bases, the J end by 9 bases, with 18 bases between. This CDR3 is 14 amino acids long.

This clonotype came up a few times. The chain links TRBV12-3 or TRBV12-4 to TRBJ1-2, with TRBD1 matching over 11 bases. The CDR3 runs 18 residues. V shed 4 bases, J shed 5 bases, and the junction held 15 bases outside the gene matches. The CDR3 sequence is CASSSTGTGGVLGYGYTF. In DNA, the CDR3 is TGTGCCAGCAGTTCTACCGGGACAGGGGGGGTTCTAGGGTATGGCTACACCTTC.

This clonotype has only a few counts. The chain uses TRBV11-2 and TRBJ2-3; a weak D match, TRBD2 (5 bases). Germline V CDR1 and CDR2: SGHAT, FQNNGV. Between the trimmed V and J ends, which lost 3 bases and 2 bases, there was a span of 15 bases. The CDR3 is 16 residues long. This CDR3 reads CASSFGASWVTDTQYF. The CDR3, as DNA: TGTGCCAGCAGCTTCGGAGCTAGCTGGGTCACAGATACGCAGTATTTT.

At least ten counts were recorded for this clonotype. The chain combines TRBV4-2 with TRBJ1-2, with TRBD1 matching 7 bases. The V segment lost 2 bases and the J segment 0 bases; nucleotides outside the gene matches: 6. The CDR3 is 16 residues long. Germline values: CDR1 LGHNA, CDR2 YNFKEQ. CDR3 DNA: TGTGCCAGCAGCCAAACTCCGGACAGGCCTAACTATGGCTACACCTTC. Translation gives CASSQTPDRPNYGYTF.

This clonotype was seen many times. CDR3 DNA sequence: TGTGCCAGCAGCCGAAGATACCCTCCGGACGACGAGCAGTACTTC. Protein sequence: CASSRRYPPDDEQYF. J is TRBJ2-7 and V is TRBV4-2, with unresolved D. The CDR3 sequence is 15 residues long. Trimming removed 4 bases from V and 5 bases from J, with 18 bases in between. The V gene's germline CDR1 is LGHNA and CDR2 YNFKEQ.

V is TRBV5-1 and J is TRBJ1-5; 10 bases fit TRBD1. Germline V gives CDR1 SGHRS, CDR2 YFSETQ. Losses at the gene ends were 4 bases for V and 7 bases for J; bases not matched to a gene: 8. This CDR3 spans 15 amino acids. This chain's CDR3 is CASSTGTGARQPQHF. The CDR3 DNA reads TGCGCCAGCAGCACGGGGACAGGGGCTCGACAGCCCCAGCATTTT.

J is TRBJ2-6 and V is TRBV7-9; D is perhaps TRBD1 (6 bases). The germline V gene has CDR1 SEHNR and CDR2 FQNEAQ (reference sequence). The CDR3 spans 15 residues. The V and J ends lost 5 bases and 1 base respectively, with 9 bases between them. The CDR3 DNA reads as TGTGCCAGCAGCCCCGGACAGTCTGGGGCCAACGTCCTGACTTTC. Encoded protein: CASSPGQSGANVLTF.

This chain connects TRBV6-5 to TRBJ1-5, with D maybe TRBD1 (5 bases). From germline, CDR1 is MNHEY and CDR2 SVGAGI. This CDR3 has 15 amino acids. Trimming took 7 bases from V and 1 from J, leaving 14 bases between them. CDR3 amino acids: CASKKSGVSNQPQHF. DNA for the CDR3: TGTGCCAGCAAAAAATCGGGGGTAAGCAATCAGCCCCAGCATTTT.

Relative to its sample, this clonotype is medium-sized (0.01 to 0.1%). V and J are TRBV3-1 and TRBJ2-7, with no clear D. The CDR3 totals 14 residues. Germline CDR1 and CDR2: LGHDT and YNNKEL (reference sequence). V lost 1 base to trimming and J lost 1 base, with 8 bases between them. CDR3: CASSQGVGSYEQYF. For the CDR3, the DNA is TGTGCCAGCAGCCAAGGTGTCGGATCCTACGAGCAGTACTTC.

The genes are TRBV11-2 and TRBJ2-2; D not certain. Trimming stripped 3 bases from V and 2 bases from J, with 7 bases between. The length of the CDR3 is 14 residues. CDR1 SGHAT and CDR2 FQNNGV come from the germline V gene. The CDR3 bases are TGTGCCAGCAGCTTGCGACAAAACACCGGGGAGCTGTTTTTT. Residues: CASSLRQNTGELFF.

This clonotype has ten or more counts. This sequence joins TRBV29-1 and TRBJ1-1; unclear D gene. V dropped 3 bases and J dropped 0 bases, with 8 bases sitting between them. CDR1 and CDR2 from the germline V gene are SQVTM and ANQGSEA. The CDR3 totals 13 residues. This CDR3 reads CSVDRPVNTEAFF. CDR3 DNA: TGCAGCGTTGATCGACCGGTGAACACTGAAGCTTTCTTT.

This clonotype was counted at least ten times. The chain links TRBV7-9 to TRBJ1-4; D remains unclear. The V and J ends lost 1 base and 4 bases respectively, with 13 bases between them. Germline V CDR1 and CDR2: SEHNR, FQNEAQ (reference sequence). The CDR3 has 16 residues. The CDR3 region has the DNA TGTGCCAGCAGCTTAGGCCGGACTGAATTTAATGAAAAACTGTTTTTT. It codes for CASSLGRTEFNEKLFF.

This clonotype occurred a few times. The chain carries TRBV6-2 or TRBV6-3 and TRBJ1-2, with 8 positions matching TRBD1. Germline V CDR1 and CDR2: MNHEY, SVGEGT. The CDR3 covers 19 residues. V gave up 0 bases and J gave up 2 bases; unmatched junction bases: 14. The CDR3 nucleotides are TGTGCCAGCAGTTACTCTCCTTCGGCAGGGGGCCGCAACAACTATGGCTACACCTTC. It specifies CASSYSPSAGGRNNYGYTF.

The table lists this clonotype with many counts. The chain recombines TRBV12-3 or TRBV12-4 with TRBJ2-3; the D gene is possibly TRBD2 (6 bases). V lost 6 bases and J lost 3, with 13 bases in between. The CDR3 loop spans 14 amino acids. CDR3 DNA sequence: TGTGCCAGCAGCGGTCTAGGAGGGACAGATACGCAGTATTTT. It specifies CASSGLGGTDTQYF.

The table lists this clonotype with many counts. This chain links TRBV12-3 or TRBV12-4 with TRBJ1-5; D possibly corresponds to TRBD1 (6 bases). This CDR3 has 14 amino acids. Trimming pared 2 bases from V and 5 bases from J, leaving 10 bases between. The CDR3 region has the DNA TGTGCCAGCAGTTTAATGGGGGGCTATCAGCCCCAGCATTTT. This gives the protein CASSLMGGYQPQHF.

There are many counts of this clonotype. The chain employs TRBV7-2 and TRBJ2-1, with 13 bases matching TRBD2. After removal of 3 bases from V and 8 bases from J, the junction contained 13 bases not matched to a gene. CDR1 is SGHTA, CDR2 FQGNSA, per germline. The CDR3 length is 18 residues. CDR3 sequence (DNA): TGTGCCAGCAGCTTGACTAGCGGGGGGAGTTCGGTTTGGGATGAGCAGTTCTTC. This encodes CASSLTSGGSSVWDEQFF. The whole variable domain, remainder taken from reference TRBV7-2 and TRBJ2-1, is GAGVSQSPSNKVTEKGKDVELRCDPISGHTALYWYRQSLGQGLEFLIYFQGNSAPDKSGLPSDRFSAERTGGSVSTLTIQRTQQEDSAVYLCASSLTSGGSSVWDEQFFGPGTRLTVL.

This clonotype occurred many times. The genes are TRBV7-2 and TRBJ2-1; D is undetermined. The germline CDR1 and CDR2 sequences are SGHTA and FQGNSA. V was clipped by 5 bases and J by 6 bases, with 5 bases between them. The CDR3 is made up of 11 amino acids. CDR3 in amino acids: CASSKLNEQFF. The CDR3 DNA reads TGTGCCAGCAGCAAACTCAATGAGCAGTTCTTC.

The chain is built from TRBV20-1 and TRBJ2-3; possibly TRBD1 for D (6 bases). Trimming left V 6 bases short and J 5 bases short, with 21 bases between. The CDR3 sequence is 15 residues long. Germline CDR1 is DFQATT and CDR2 is SNEGSKA (reference sequence). In DNA, the CDR3 is TGCAGTGCGACGAGTCGGCAGGGGCGGAAAGATACGCAGTATTTT. Translated, it gives CSATSRQGRKDTQYF.

J is TRBJ2-6 and V is TRBV30; D might be TRBD1 (6 bases). The CDR3 is 14 residues long. V lost 8 bases to trimming and J lost 3 bases, with 14 bases between them. Germline V gene sequence: CDR1 GTSNPN, CDR2 SVGIG (reference sequence). CDR3: CASAEGVGANVLTF. DNA for the CDR3: TGTGCCAGCGCCGAGGGGGTTGGGGCCAACGTCCTGACTTTC.

The table lists this clonotype with many counts. The genes are TRBV20-1 and TRBJ1-1; TRBD1 agrees at 7 bases. The germline CDR1 and CDR2 sequences are DFQATT and SNEGSKA (reference sequence). The CDR3 has 14 residues. The ends lost 3 bases at V and 5 bases at J; junction bases unmatched: 9. Here the CDR3 reads CSASYLQGTTEAFF. In DNA, the CDR3 is TGCAGTGCTAGCTACTTACAGGGGACTACTGAAGCTTTCTTT.

This clonotype was seen a few times. V and J are TRBV7-3 and TRBJ2-3; D unresolved. Trimming stripped 3 bases from V and 2 bases from J, with 12 bases between. CDR3 length: 15 amino acids. Germline V gene sequence: CDR1 SGHTA, CDR2 FQGTGA. The CDR3 DNA reads TGTGCCAGCAGCTTGCGGCTGACGGCCACAGATACGCAGTATTTT. Its translation: CASSLRLTATDTQYF.

This clonotype was found many times. CDR3 sequence: CASSQDMRGGLYTQYF. DNA for the CDR3: TGCGCCAGCAGCCAAGATATGCGGGGGGGCCTTTATACGCAGTATTTT. The chain joins TRBV4-3 to TRBJ2-3; 9 bases agree with TRBD2. Germline V gives CDR1 LGHNA, CDR2 YSLEER. With 0 bases clipped from V and 7 bases from J, the junction kept 8 bases outside the gene matches. There are 16 residues in the CDR3.

This clonotype was seen a few times. The CDR3 region is CSARWAVRGETQYF. CDR3 nucleotides: TGCAGTGCTAGATGGGCCGTGAGGGGGGAGACCCAGTACTTC. The genes are TRBV20-1 and TRBJ2-5; D might be TRBD1 (6 bases). The CDR3 totals 14 residues. V shed 2 bases and J shed 5 bases, with 15 bases lying between them. CDR1 is DFQATT and CDR2 is SNEGSKA in the germline V gene (reference sequence).

Only a few counts were recorded for this clonotype. The chain uses TRBV27 and TRBJ2-1; D is possibly TRBD1 or TRBD2 (6 bases each). Germline V lookup: CDR1 MNHEY, CDR2 SMNVEV (reference sequence). The CDR3 covers 15 residues. Trimming pared 3 bases from V and 4 bases from J, leaving 13 bases between. CDR3 DNA: TGTGCCAGCAGTTTTCCGGGGGCAGGGTACAATGAGCAGTTCTTC. Translating gives CASSFPGAGYNEQFF.

The sample holds many counts of this clonotype. The chain uses TRBV28 and TRBJ2-3; 9 bases map to TRBD2. This CDR3 spans 16 amino acids. V lost 5 bases to trimming and J lost 8 bases; unmatched junction nucleotides: 14. Germline V gives CDR1 MDHEN, CDR2 SYDVKM. CDR3 bases: TGTGCCAGCAGTATAGGGGTACAAGCGGGAGGCTCTACGCAGTATTTT. This sequence encodes CASSIGVQAGGSTQYF.